The source of this TCR beta chain is a study of blood T cells in healthy people across ages. The V end was cut by 5 bases, the J end by 4 bases, with 17 bases between. The CDR3 is 15 residues long. Germline V gene data show CDR1 as SEHNR and CDR2 as FQNEAQ (reference sequence). The authors ran a second PCR of about 7 to 11 cycles using a sample-barcoded 5' primer and a J-beta primer mix. TCRdb passed the 5' RACE reads through MiXCR, listing each CDR3 protein once. In the table there are 1.5 million to 2 million distinct CDR3 sequences, around half of which are singletons. Comment on this clonotype: What it recognizes is unknown.

Study-wide points: Naive CD4+ cells and diversity were both higher in long-lived donors than in aged donors. Researchers judged that diversity estimates from one million T cells fell short of true values. Changes in expanded clonotypes were possibly confounded, as the CMV status of donors was unknown. Age showed a roughly linear inverse relationship with TCR beta diversity per million T cells.

This chain links TRBV7-9 with TRBJ1-1; TRBD1 might be the D (5 bases). Sample: blood. This sequence originates from a woman aged 40 to 49 in good health. The chain's CDR3 is CASSQRWEGSTEAFF. CDR3 nucleotides: TGTGCCAGCAGCCAACGCTGGGAGGGGAGCACTGAAGCTTTCTTT.